The 10 T cell receptor beta chains in this list originate from one sample, sequenced in a study of blood T cell repertoires in COVID-19. Generated by immunoSEQ multiplex PCR, the TCRdb table keeps only in-frame clones and is missing some. The sample consists of under 150,000 clones, roughly 90% of them appearing once. Sequencing was carried out using peripheral blood. The receptor source for this set is a human donor in a cohort sampled during active COVID-19.

This chain's CDR3 is CAISDRDTQYF. DNA of the CDR3: TGTGCCATCAGTGACCGGGATACGCAGTATTTT. V is TRBV10-3 and J is TRBJ2-3; no firm D call. This CDR3 contains 11 residues. Trimming pared 3 bases from V and 6 bases from J, leaving 4 bases between. Germline CDR1 ENHRY, CDR2 SYGVKD.

In this sample, this clone turned up once. The rearrangement links TRBV4-3 to TRBJ2-1; D is perhaps TRBD2 (5 bases). The CDR3 has 12 residues. Trimming removed 5 bases at V and 7 bases at J, with 9 bases between. Per the germline V gene, CDR1 is LGHNA and CDR2 is YSLEER. The CDR3: CASSKGGNEQFF. CDR3 sequence (DNA): TGCGCCAGCAGCAAGGGCGGGAATGAGCAGTTCTTC.

A single count supports this clone. The V gene is TRBV7-9, the J gene TRBJ2-6; the match to TRBD1 covers 9 bases. The V segment lost 5 bases and the J segment 2 bases; nucleotides outside the gene matches: 7. The CDR3 extends over 17 amino acids. The germline V gene has CDR1 SEHNR and CDR2 FQNEAQ (reference sequence). For the CDR3, the DNA is TGTGCCAGCAGCCCCCCCGGGACAGGGCCTGGGGCCAACGTCCTGACTTTC. Its protein product is CASSPPGTGPGANVLTF.

The chain couples TRBV10-1 to TRBJ1-3; D remains unclear. Germline values: CDR1 WNHNN, CDR2 SYGVQD (reference sequence). V lost 3 bases, J lost 4 bases, and 10 bases lay in between. This CDR3 is built from 14 residues. In DNA, the CDR3 is TGCGCCAGCAGTGAATCCGGGAGAGGAAACACCATATATTTT. Amino acids: CASSESGRGNTIYF.

This clone was detected once. The chain carries TRBV4-3 and TRBJ1-4, with 7 bases identical to TRBD1. Germline assignment: CDR1 LGHNA and CDR2 YSLEER. The J segment lost 4 bases and the V segment lost 5 bases, leaving 7 bases of the junction unmatched. This CDR3 has 15 residues. The chain's CDR3 is CASSTRQGFNEKLFF. CDR3 in DNA: TGCGCCAGCAGCACACGACAGGGCTTTAATGAAAAACTGTTTTTT.

The chain uses TRBV3-1 (or the pseudogene TRBV3-2) and TRBJ2-7, with D uncertain. This CDR3 contains 14 residues. Germline values: CDR1 LGHDT, CDR2 YNNKEL (reference sequence). V lost 1 base and J lost 2, with 9 bases in between. Here the CDR3 reads CASSQGLTTYEQYF. Here the CDR3 DNA reads TGTGCCAGCAGCCAAGGTCTAACCACCTACGAGCAGTACTTC.

CDR3 nucleotide sequence: TGTGCCAGCAGCTTAGATCCAGGGGGCGGAGAGACCCAGTACTTC. This encodes CASSLDPGGGETQYF. The V gene is TRBV7-9, the J gene TRBJ2-5; 8 bases line up with TRBD1. With 1 base clipped from V and 4 bases from J, the junction kept 5 bases outside the gene matches. CDR1 is SEHNR and CDR2 is FQNEAQ in the germline V gene (reference sequence). The CDR3 runs to 15 residues. The full variable domain, in which reference TRBV7-9 and TRBJ2-5 provide the parts outside the CDR3, is DTGVSQNPRHKITKRGQNVTFRCDPISEHNRLYWYRQTLGQGPEFLTYFQNEAQLEKSRLLSDRFSAERPKGSFSTLEIQRTEQGDSAMYLCASSLDPGGGETQYFGPGTRLLVL.

The chain is built from TRBV5-6 and TRBJ1-2; D might be TRBD1 (5 bases). Trimming cost V 0 bases and J 4 bases, with 16 bases left between them. Germline-derived CDR1 and CDR2 are SGHDT and YYEEEE. The CDR3 sequence is 16 residues long. CDR3 nucleotides: TGTGCCAGCAGCTTGGGACTAAGGAGGGGCGGCTATGGCTACACCTTC. It translates to CASSLGLRRGGYGYTF.

The chain recombines TRBV7-3 with TRBJ2-3; D is unresolved. CDR3 length equals 13 residues. V was shortened by 5 bases and J by 6 bases, with 12 bases between the two germline ends. Per germline, CDR1 SGHTA and CDR2 FQGTGA. CDR3 sequence reads: CASSPGSPDTQYF. For the CDR3, the DNA is TGTGCCAGCAGCCCCGGTTCCCCGGATACGCAGTATTTT.

The CDR3: CASGLAQETQYF. In DNA form, the CDR3 reads TGTGCCAGCGGCCTAGCGCAAGAGACCCAGTACTTC. V gene TRBV28 combines with J gene TRBJ2-5, with D possibly TRBD2 on 6 matching bases. The CDR3 loop spans 12 amino acids. Per the germline V gene, CDR1 is MDHEN and CDR2 is SYDVKM. V lost 8 bases and J lost 2, with 9 bases in between. Full variable domain (rest looked up from reference TRBV28 and TRBJ2-5): DVKVTQSSRYLVKRTGEKVFLECVQDMDHENMFWYRQDPGLGLRLIYFSYDVKMKEKGDIPEGYSVSREKKERFSLILESASTNQTSMYLCASGLAQETQYFGPGTRLLVL.